Reported below is one T cell receptor beta chain. As yet, its antigen is unknown. The sample is drawn from a study of T cell responses to AZD1222 COVID-19 vaccine. Here immunoSEQ multiplex PCR was the method, and the copy in TCRdb shows in-frame clones only, minus some. This table holds 150,000 to 180,000 clones, 90% found once. Germline CDR1 and CDR2: KGHSH and LQKENI. The CDR3 is 12 residues long. V was pared by 6 bases and J by 9 bases, with 12 bases between. Study results and limitations: Across spike, vaccine-associated CD4 TCRs were found, dominant at 160-218 and 743-854.

This clonotype was sampled from an adult who received the AZD1222 COVID-19 vaccine. The sequencing used peripheral blood, collected 28 days after the second AZD1222 dose. J is TRBJ2-1 and V is TRBV18; D may be TRBD2 (6 bases). The chain's CDR3 is CASSHPGGEQFF. The DNA for the CDR3 is TGTGCCAGCTCCCACCCCGGGGGTGAGCAGTTCTTC. The entire variable domain, with the rest obtained from reference TRBV18 and TRBJ2-1, is as follows: NAGVMQNPRHLVRRRGQEARLRCSPMKGHSHVYWYRQLPEEGLKFMVYLQKENIIDESGMPKERFSAEFPKEGPSILRIQQVVRGDSAAYFCASSHPGGEQFFGPGTRLTVL.